The clone carrying this T cell receptor (beta chain) was counted between two and nine times. Its antigen is not identified. The entry originates in a study of T-cell reconstitution after alpha-beta-depleted transplantation in children. Using unique molecular identifiers, the investigators prepared the TCRbeta library. TCRdb passed the PCR reads through MiXCR, listing each CDR3 protein once. The sample lists about 980,000 distinct CDR3 sequences, around 30% occurring once. Looked up from germline, CDR1 is SEHNR and CDR2 is FQNEAQ (reference sequence). Unmatched junction bases numbered 4, after V lost 2 bases and J lost 9 bases. The CDR3 runs 13 residues. The study's findings and limits: The high TCRbeta diversity at day 60 in some patients came from surviving recipient T cells and thymic progenitors. Reportedly, roughly two months post-transplant, alpha-beta T cells arose from several hundred expanded graft clones.

The clonotype was recovered from a boy younger than two who had a stem cell transplant for SCID, so the T cells may come from the graft donor. Sequenced here: PBMCs, mostly from graft donor cells, sampled 360 days after TCRalphabeta/CD19-depleted stem cell transplant. The genes are TRBV7-9 and TRBJ2-1; 7 bases align to TRBD1. CDR3 residues: CASSLIEGAEQFF. Written as DNA, the CDR3 is TGTGCCAGCAGCTTAATTGAGGGGGCTGAGCAGTTCTTC.